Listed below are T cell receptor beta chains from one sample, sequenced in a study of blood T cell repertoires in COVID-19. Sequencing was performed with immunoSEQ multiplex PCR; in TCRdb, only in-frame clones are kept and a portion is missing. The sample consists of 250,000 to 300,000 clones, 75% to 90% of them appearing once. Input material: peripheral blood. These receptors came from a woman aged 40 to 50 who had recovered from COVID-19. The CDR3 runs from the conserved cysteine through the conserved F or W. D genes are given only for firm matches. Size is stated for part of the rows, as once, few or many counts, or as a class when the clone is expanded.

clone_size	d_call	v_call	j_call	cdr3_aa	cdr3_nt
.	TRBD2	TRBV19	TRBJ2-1	CASSIWAGGLNEQFF	TGTGCCAGTAGTATCTGGGCGGGGGGGCTGAATGAGCAGTTCTTC
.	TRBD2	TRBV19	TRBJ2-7	CASSIPRLAGGQYEQYF	TGTGCCAGTAGTATACCCCGCCTAGCGGGGGGGCAGTACGAGCAGTACTTC
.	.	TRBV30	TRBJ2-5	CAWSGLRQETQYF	TGTGCCTGGAGTGGACTACGCCAAGAGACCCAGTACTTC
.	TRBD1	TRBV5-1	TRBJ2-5	CASSRTGGPQETQYF	TGCGCCAGCAGCCGGACAGGGGGCCCCCAGGAGACCCAGTACTTC
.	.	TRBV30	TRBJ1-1	CAWSRGWTEAFF	TGTGCCTGGAGTAGGGGGTGGACTGAAGCTTTCTTT
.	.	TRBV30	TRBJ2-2	CAWSVLVAGELFF	TGTGCCTGGAGTGTGCTAGTTGCCGGGGAGCTGTTTTTT
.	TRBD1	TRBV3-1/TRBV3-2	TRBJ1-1	CASSPRWVQGPYTEAFF	TGTGCCAGCAGCCCCCGGTGGGTACAGGGGCCCTACACTGAAGCTTTCTTT
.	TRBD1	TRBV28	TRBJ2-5	CASRLQGAKETQYF	TGTGCCAGCAGACTACAGGGGGCTAAGGAGACCCAGTACTTC
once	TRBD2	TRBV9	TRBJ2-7	CASRPDLAGGGEQYF	TGTGCCAGCAGACCCGATCTAGCGGGGGGAGGAGAGCAGTACTTC
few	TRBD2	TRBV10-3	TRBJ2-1	CAISGTSGSENEQFF	TGTGCCATCAGTGGGACTAGCGGGAGCGAGAATGAGCAGTTCTTC
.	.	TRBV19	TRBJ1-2	CASSIRRGAGGYTF	TGTGCCAGTAGTATTCGGCGGGGGGCTGGTGGCTACACCTTC
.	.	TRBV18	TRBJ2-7	CASSPLSTSSGEQYF	TGTGCCAGCTCACCCCTCTCTACTAGCTCCGGCGAGCAGTACTTC
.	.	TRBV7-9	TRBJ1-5	CASSRAGQPQHF	TGTGCCAGCAGCCGTGCGGGTCAGCCCCAGCATTTT
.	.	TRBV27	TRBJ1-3	CASSFLAGNTIYF	TGTGCCAGCAGTTTTTTGGCCGGAAACACCATATATTTT